This is a list of T cell receptor beta chains from one sample in a study of OX40 agonist ivuxolimab in advanced cancers. TCRdb's copy holds only in-frame clones and misses some; the assay was immunoSEQ multiplex PCR. The sample lists tens of thousands of clones; roughly 92% were seen once. The source was CD4+ or CD8+ T cells sorted from blood, collected in a trial of the OX40 agonist ivuxolimab. The receptors were gathered from an adult with an advanced solid tumor such as melanoma, head and neck, liver or kidney cancer. Both conserved end residues are part of each CDR3. The order of the fields is V gene, J gene, clone size, D gene, CDR3 DNA, CDR3 protein. D genes are given only for firm matches. Size is stated for part of the rows, as once, few or many counts, or as a class when the clone is expanded.

v_gene: TRBV2; j_gene: TRBJ1-2; abundance: .; d_gene: .; CDR3nt: TGTGCCAGCAAGGCGGACGAGACCTATGGCTACACCTTC; CDR3aa: CASKADETYGYTF
v_gene: TRBV28; j_gene: TRBJ1-1; abundance: .; d_gene: .; CDR3nt: TGTGCCAGCCAGGGATCCACTGAAGCTTTCTTT; CDR3aa: CASQGSTEAFF
v_gene: TRBV19; j_gene: TRBJ1-5; abundance: .; d_gene: .; CDR3nt: TGTGCCAGTAGAAGGGAGTTCAATCAGCCCCAGCATTTT; CDR3aa: CASRREFNQPQHF
v_gene: TRBV18; j_gene: TRBJ2-2; abundance: .; d_gene: .; CDR3nt: TGTGCCAGCTCACCATTGGACCAGGGAGTTCCCGGGGAGCTGTTTTTT; CDR3aa: CASSPLDQGVPGELFF
v_gene: TRBV9; j_gene: TRBJ1-3; abundance: .; d_gene: .; CDR3nt: TGTGCCAGCAGCGCCTGGGACGGCTTGCTTTCTGGAAACACCATATATTTT; CDR3aa: CASSAWDGLLSGNTIYF
v_gene: TRBV30; j_gene: TRBJ1-5; abundance: once; d_gene: .; CDR3nt: TGTGCCTGGAGTGAAATGGGTTATAGCAATCAGCCCCAGCATTTT; CDR3aa: CAWSEMGYSNQPQHF
v_gene: TRBV7-2; j_gene: TRBJ2-5; abundance: .; d_gene: TRBD2; CDR3nt: TGTGCCAGCAGCTTAACTAGCGGGGACCGAGAGACCCAGTACTTC; CDR3aa: CASSLTSGDRETQYF
v_gene: TRBV7-9; j_gene: TRBJ1-3; abundance: .; d_gene: .; CDR3nt: TGTGCCAGCAGCTCAGCTCAGCCTGGAAACACCATATATTTT; CDR3aa: CASSSAQPGNTIYF
v_gene: TRBV2; j_gene: TRBJ2-1; abundance: .; d_gene: TRBD2; CDR3nt: TGTGCCAGCAGTGAAACTAGCGGGATTAATGAGCAGTTCTTC; CDR3aa: CASSETSGINEQFF
v_gene: TRBV6-6; j_gene: TRBJ1-1; abundance: .; d_gene: .; CDR3nt: TGTGCCAGCAGTTACGCAGGGCCTGAAGCTTTCTTT; CDR3aa: CASSYAGPEAFF
v_gene: TRBV29-1; j_gene: TRBJ2-1; abundance: .; d_gene: .; CDR3nt: TGCAGCGTTGACTTTTTTGCCAATGAGCAGTTCTTC; CDR3aa: CSVDFFANEQFF
v_gene: TRBV7-3; j_gene: TRBJ2-5; abundance: once; d_gene: .; CDR3nt: TGTGCCAGCAGCTTAGGTAGCGTCGAGACCCAGTACTTC; CDR3aa: CASSLGSVETQYF
v_gene: TRBV4-2; j_gene: TRBJ2-2; abundance: .; d_gene: TRBD1; CDR3nt: TGTGCCAGCAGCCAAGGGGGGACAGACACCGGGGAGCTGTTTTTT; CDR3aa: CASSQGGTDTGELFF
v_gene: TRBV5-4; j_gene: TRBJ2-7; abundance: .; d_gene: .; CDR3nt: TGTGCCAGCAGCTTCCGAGGGGGCTACGAGCAGTACTTC; CDR3aa: CASSFRGGYEQYF
v_gene: TRBV11-2; j_gene: TRBJ2-2; abundance: .; d_gene: .; CDR3nt: TGTGCCACCCGCCGTCCGGGGATGTTGACCGGGGAGCTGTTTTTT; CDR3aa: CATRRPGMLTGELFF
v_gene: TRBV6-5; j_gene: TRBJ1-1; abundance: .; d_gene: .; CDR3nt: TGTGCCAGCAGAAGACAGCTAAACACTGAAGCTTTCTTT; CDR3aa: CASRRQLNTEAFF
v_gene: TRBV7-3; j_gene: TRBJ2-5; abundance: .; d_gene: .; CDR3nt: TGTGCCAGCAGCTCCGAAGCGACAGGCTGGGGGACCCAGTACTTC; CDR3aa: CASSSEATGWGTQYF
v_gene: TRBV30; j_gene: TRBJ1-5; abundance: .; d_gene: .; CDR3nt: TGTGCCTGGAGTCCTTGGGACGGCAATCAGCCCCAGCATTTT; CDR3aa: CAWSPWDGNQPQHF
v_gene: TRBV21-1; j_gene: TRBJ1-5; abundance: .; d_gene: .; CDR3nt: TGTGCCAGCAGCGCCCGATCAGGGGAAGGTTGCAATCAGCCCCAGCATTTT; CDR3aa: CASSARSGEGCNQPQHF
v_gene: TRBV29-1; j_gene: TRBJ1-1; abundance: .; d_gene: .; CDR3nt: TGCAGCGTTCACCGGGGGAACACTGAAGCTTTCTTT; CDR3aa: CSVHRGNTEAFF
v_gene: TRBV10-2; j_gene: TRBJ2-5; abundance: .; d_gene: .; CDR3nt: TGCGCCAGCAGGGACCCAGGGGGGGAGACCCAGTACTTC; CDR3aa: CASRDPGGETQYF
v_gene: TRBV10-2; j_gene: TRBJ1-2; abundance: .; d_gene: .; CDR3nt: TGCGCCAGCAGTGAGTCATATGGCTACACCTTC; CDR3aa: CASSESYGYTF
v_gene: TRBV6-6; j_gene: TRBJ2-5; abundance: .; d_gene: .; CDR3nt: TGTGCCAGCGGCATCCGGTACGAGACCCAGTACTTC; CDR3aa: CASGIRYETQYF
v_gene: TRBV5-4; j_gene: TRBJ2-2; abundance: .; d_gene: TRBD1; CDR3nt: TGTGCCAGCAGCCCTGGACAGGTCAAAACCGGGGAGCTGTTTTTT; CDR3aa: CASSPGQVKTGELFF
v_gene: TRBV7-8; j_gene: TRBJ1-1; abundance: .; d_gene: .; CDR3nt: TGTGCCAGCAGCTTAGCGTTGGGGGACACTGAAGCTTTCTTT; CDR3aa: CASSLALGDTEAFF
v_gene: TRBV2; j_gene: TRBJ1-2; abundance: once; d_gene: TRBD1; CDR3nt: TGTGCCAGCAGGGGGACAGGCTATGGCTACACCTTC; CDR3aa: CASRGTGYGYTF
v_gene: TRBV19; j_gene: TRBJ1-3; abundance: .; d_gene: .; CDR3nt: TGTGCCAGTAGTGGGGCCGCCTCTGGAAACACCATATATTTT; CDR3aa: CASSGAASGNTIYF
v_gene: TRBV5-1; j_gene: TRBJ2-5; abundance: .; d_gene: .; CDR3nt: TGCGCCAGCCAAGAAGTTCTCCAAGAGACCCAGTACTTC; CDR3aa: CASQEVLQETQYF